What follows is one TCR beta chain and its context. What it binds is not known. Some clones are missing from TCRdb's copy, which holds only in-frame ones; the method was immunoSEQ multiplex PCR. This sample has more than 110,000 clones, with 85% to 90% found just once. The data derive from a study of cytomegalovirus exposure and HLA in healthy donors. Overall study findings and caveats: The tendency of first-cohort TCR clusters to co-occur in the 120 or so validation repertoires was identified by a subsequent analysis.

The J segment lost 5 bases and the V segment lost 4 bases, leaving 9 bases of the junction unmatched. The CDR3 length is 15 residues. Germline lookup yields CDR1 SGDLS and CDR2 YYNGEE. This rearrangement joins TRBV9 to TRBJ1-5, with 7 positions matching TRBD1. The sequencing sample was made of PBMCs. The TCR originated in a man between 18 and 29 years old in good health and CMV-seronegative. CDR3 DNA: TGTGCCAGCAGCCCCGGGACAGAGACATATCAGCCCCAGCATTTT. Residues: CASSPGTETYQPQHF.